The 22 T cell receptor beta chains given below trace back to one sample, sequenced in a study of beta chain features in type 1 diabetes (dated 2018 in TCRdb). The library came from the immunoSEQ multiplex PCR assay. The High Capacity cDNA Reverse Transcription Kit was used to reverse transcribe all of the isolated RNA, meaning that expressed TCRB transcripts were what got sequenced. Drawn from immuneACCESS, this table holds only the in-frame rearrangements with V and J called that TCRdb kept. Clones are partly lost; checked studies trace under half to an unresolved V gene and leave the rest unexplained. A total of more than 15,000 clones appear in this sample, 55% of them only once. The ten largest clones represent about 0.42% of the sample. Sequenced sample: stem cell memory CD4+ T cells from blood. Reading the label with the study, this specimen's cell subset or site is: stem cell-like memory CD4+ T cells. The receptors here all came from a woman aged 18-35 years in good health.

This clone has only one observation. V is TRBV5-5 and J is TRBJ1-6, with D perhaps TRBD1 (5 bases). Between the trimmed V and J ends, which lost 2 bases and 6 bases, there was a span of 12 bases. This CDR3 region has 15 residues. Germline loops: CDR1 SGHKS, CDR2 YYEKEE (reference sequence). CDR3 protein: CASSFRGNGNSPLHF. The CDR3 nucleotides read TGTGCCAGCAGCTTTCGGGGGAACGGTAATTCACCCCTCCACTTT.

This chain uses TRBV6-5 with TRBJ1-2, with TRBD1 matching over 7 bases. Germline loops: CDR1 MNHEY, CDR2 SVGAGI. J gave up 5 bases and V 2 bases, and 5 bases lay outside the gene matches. This CDR3 has 14 amino acids. The CDR3 reads CASSYKDRTYGYTF. Written as DNA, the CDR3 is TGTGCCAGCAGTTACAAGGACAGGACATATGGCTACACCTTC.

With respect to this clone: One end of the junction fails to match germline, which may point to a read error. This chain joins TRBV30 and TRBJ2-1, with D uncertain. CDR3 size: 11 residues. CDR1 GTSNPN and CDR2 SVGIG come from the germline V gene (reference sequence). The CDR3 DNA sequence: TGTGCCTGGAGTACCGGGTCTCGACGACTCTTC. Translating gives CAWSTGSRRLF.

This clone was picked up a small number of times. The CDR3 sequence is CASSSSGGTYEQYF. CDR3 coding DNA: TGTGCCAGTAGTTCCAGCGGGGGGACCTACGAGCAGTACTTC. The J gene is TRBJ2-7, the V gene TRBV19; TRBD2 aligns across 9 bases. This CDR3 region has 14 residues. J lost 2 bases, V lost 5 bases, and 4 bases had no gene match. CDR1 and CDR2 from the germline V gene are LNHDA and SQIVND (reference sequence).

V and J are TRBV10-1 and TRBJ1-2; 7 positions agree with TRBD1. The germline V gene encodes CDR1 WNHNN and CDR2 SYGVQD (reference sequence). Germline trimming cut 8 bases from V and 2 bases from J; bases unmatched to any gene: 8. This CDR3 region has 14 residues. The CDR3 reads CASLDREGNYGYTF. The CDR3 coding sequence is TGCGCCAGCCTCGACAGGGAAGGGAACTATGGCTACACCTTC.

The V gene is TRBV28, the J gene TRBJ1-1; possible D gene TRBD1, 5 bases. The length of the CDR3 is 12 residues. Looked up from germline, CDR1 is MDHEN and CDR2 is SYDVKM. V was clipped by 6 bases and J by 3 bases, with 8 bases between them. The chain's CDR3 is CASRQTDTEAFF. In nucleotides, the CDR3 is TGTGCCAGCAGACAGACAGACACTGAAGCTTTCTTT.

The chain uses TRBV2 and TRBJ2-1; 8 nucleotides agree with TRBD2. V shed 5 bases and J 5 bases; nucleotides not matched to a gene: 5. CDR1 is SNHLY and CDR2 is FYNNEI in the germline V gene. CDR3 length: 14 amino acids. The CDR3 is CASSRLAKNNEQFF. In nucleotides, the CDR3 is TGTGCCAGCAGTAGACTAGCGAAAAACAATGAGCAGTTCTTC.

The V and J genes are TRBV7-9 and TRBJ1-6; D is unclear. CDR1 and CDR2 (germline): SEHNR, FQNEAQ (reference sequence). The CDR3 spans 16 residues. The V end was cut by 3 bases, the J end by 4 bases, with 13 bases between. The CDR3, as DNA: TGTGCCAGCAGCTTTGGGCTTGTAGGTTATAATTCACCCCTCCACTTT. It yields the protein CASSFGLVGYNSPLHF.

The J gene is TRBJ2-2, the V gene TRBV7-8, with 10 positions matching TRBD2. The CDR3 has 14 amino acids. Germline values: CDR1 SGHVS, CDR2 FQNEAQ. The ends lost 2 bases at V and 6 bases at J; junction bases unmatched: 0. The CDR3 DNA is TGTGCCAGCAGCTTAAGCGGGAGGGCCGGGGAGCTGTTTTTT. It codes for CASSLSGRAGELFF.

This chain connects TRBV7-2 to TRBJ2-5, with 10 bases lining up with TRBD2. The CDR3 is 15 residues long. Germline V gene lookup returns CDR1 SGHTA and CDR2 FQGNSA. After removal of 5 bases from V and 5 bases from J, the junction contained 8 bases not matched to a gene. The DNA for the CDR3 is TGTGCCAGCAGCCCCTCTAGCGGGAGTTCGGAGACCCAGTACTTC. Protein: CASSPSSGSSETQYF.

The V gene is TRBV5-1, the J gene TRBJ2-7; 10 nucleotides agree with TRBD1. The V gene end was trimmed by 7 bases and the J gene end by 3 bases; junction bases not matched to a gene: 10. This CDR3 comprises 15 residues. Germline CDR1 SGHRS, CDR2 YFSETQ. The CDR3 DNA reads as TGCGCCAGCGTCGACCGGGACAGGGGTGTCTACGAGCAGTACTTC. This gives the protein CASVDRDRGVYEQYF.

The chain has TRBV5-1 and TRBJ2-2; the D gene is possibly TRBD1 (7 bases). V dropped 6 bases and J dropped 4 bases, with 13 bases sitting between them. Germline-derived CDR1 and CDR2 are SGHRS and YFSETQ. The CDR3 runs to 14 residues. The CDR3 DNA sequence: TGCGCCAGCAAGGCAGGGGGAGGCACCGGGGAGCTGTTTTTT. This gives the protein CASKAGGGTGELFF.

This clone has more than one count but fewer than ten. V and J are TRBV5-1 and TRBJ2-3; D perhaps matches TRBD2 (7 bases). V gave up 0 bases and J gave up 1 base, with 27 bases separating them. CDR3 size: 21 residues. Per the germline V gene, CDR1 is SGHRS and CDR2 is YFSETQ. The CDR3: CASSLGPWRGPPNIGTDTQYF. CDR3 coding DNA: TGCGCCAGCAGCTTGGGTCCCTGGCGGGGGCCGCCCAACATAGGCACAGATACGCAGTATTTT.

J is TRBJ1-1 and V is TRBV30; a possible D gene is TRBD1 (6 bases). In germline, CDR1 is GTSNPN, CDR2 SVGIG (reference sequence). Trimming cost V 1 base and J 4 bases, with 19 bases left between them. The CDR3 has 16 amino acids. The CDR3 DNA reads TGTGCCTGGAGTGGCTCAGGGGCCCTTGGTGGCACTGAAGCTTTCTTT. It is translated as CAWSGSGALGGTEAFF.

This clone came up a few times. The V gene is TRBV7-6, the J gene TRBJ2-1, with TRBD2 identical over 7 bases. CDR1 is SGHVS and CDR2 is FNYEAQ in the germline V gene. The CDR3 has 13 amino acids. Trimming cost V 4 bases and J 12 bases; bases outside gene matches: 9. CDR3 DNA sequence: TGTGCCAGCAGCTCCGGGGACTACTTCACGCAGTTCTTC. Residues: CASSSGDYFTQFF.

The sample holds a few counts of this clone. The rearrangement uses TRBV5-6 and TRBJ1-1, with D hard to call. Germline V gene sequence: CDR1 SGHDT, CDR2 YYEEEE. Trimming removed 3 bases from V and 7 bases from J, with 16 bases in between. The length of the CDR3 is 14 residues. The CDR3 sequence is CASSSRERSLEAFF. The CDR3 nucleotides read TGTGCCAGCAGCTCTCGGGAGAGGAGCCTTGAAGCTTTCTTT.

The V and J genes are TRBV12-5 and TRBJ2-3; 12 bases map to TRBD2. This CDR3 has 16 amino acids. The junction had 2 bases not matched to a gene; V was cut back by 0 bases and J by 4 bases. Germline CDR1 is LGHNT and CDR2 is FRNRAP. CDR3 in DNA: TGTGCTAGTGGTTTGGTACTAGCGGGAGGCGCAGATACGCAGTATTTT. Protein sequence: CASGLVLAGGADTQYF.

The CDR3, as DNA: TGCGCCAGCGGAGACAGTGCTGATACGCAGTATTTT. This gives the protein CASGDSADTQYF. The V and J genes are TRBV5-1 and TRBJ2-3; D might be TRBD1 (5 bases). The CDR3 is made up of 12 amino acids. Germline CDR1 reads SGHRS; CDR2 reads YFSETQ. V was trimmed by 7 bases and J by 6 bases, leaving 12 bases between them.

V gene TRBV28 combines with J gene TRBJ2-7; D is perhaps TRBD1 (6 bases). Germline V gives CDR1 MDHEN, CDR2 SYDVKM. CDR3 length equals 15 residues. With 6 bases removed from V and 7 bases from J, the gap between germline ends came to 22 bases. CDR3 residues: CASSPSGQGLIEQYF. The CDR3 region has the DNA TGTGCCAGCAGCCCTTCCGGGCAGGGGTTGATAGAGCAGTACTTC.

The rearrangement uses TRBV7-8 and TRBJ2-1; 13 bases line up with TRBD2. Germline trimming cut 5 bases from V and 4 bases from J; bases unmatched to any gene: 17. Germline CDR1 reads SGHVS; CDR2 reads FQNEAQ. The CDR3 spans 20 residues. The CDR3, as DNA: TGTGCCAGCAGCATCAGAACCCGACTAGCGGGGGGATTAAAATACAATGAGCAGTTCTTC. Protein: CASSIRTRLAGGLKYNEQFF.

J is TRBJ1-3 and V is TRBV10-3; D not certain. The CDR3 extends over 16 amino acids. From germline, CDR1 is ENHRY and CDR2 SYGVKD. Trimming cost V 0 bases and J 0 bases, with 9 bases left between them. CDR3 region: CAISESVPSSGNTIYF. CDR3 in DNA: TGTGCCATCAGTGAGTCCGTCCCGAGCTCTGGAAACACCATATATTTT.

This clone was found a few times. V is TRBV7-9 and J is TRBJ2-1; 9 bases map to TRBD2. The V segment lost 5 bases and the J segment 3 bases; nucleotides outside the gene matches: 8. This CDR3 is 16 amino acids long. Germline loops: CDR1 SEHNR, CDR2 FQNEAQ (reference sequence). The CDR3 reads CASSQAGTSLYNEQFF. CDR3 bases: TGTGCCAGCAGCCAAGCCGGGACTAGCCTCTACAATGAGCAGTTCTTC. The complete variable domain, with remaining parts taken from reference TRBV7-9 and TRBJ2-1, reads DTGVSQNPRHKITKRGQNVTFRCDPISEHNRLYWYRQTLGQGPEFLTYFQNEAQLEKSRLLSDRFSAERPKGSFSTLEIQRTEQGDSAMYLCASSQAGTSLYNEQFFGPGTRLTVL.